The rows below give T cell receptor beta chains drawn from one sample of a study of blood T cells in healthy people across ages. In TCRdb, the 5' RACE reads were re-called with MiXCR into one record per CDR3 protein. Among 1.5 million to 1.9 million distinct CDR3 sequences listed, approximately 43% were seen once. The material sequenced was blood. The receptors were sampled from a young woman in good health. Both conserved end residues are part of each CDR3. A D gene is named only where the DNA matches it firmly. The listing skips clone size in some rows; elsewhere it reads once, few, many or a size class.

size: .; V: TRBV4-3; J: TRBJ2-7; D: .; CDR3: CASSQGELAGEQYF; DNA: TGCGCCAGCAGCCAAGGGGAGTTGGCTGGCGAGCAGTACTTC
size: many; V: TRBV6-2/TRBV6-3; J: TRBJ2-7; D: .; CDR3: CASSYGPYEQYF; DNA: TGTGCCAGCAGTTACGGCCCCTACGAGCAGTACTTC
size: .; V: TRBV5-5; J: TRBJ2-1; D: .; CDR3: CASSRRDLGETQFF; DNA: TGTGCCAGCTCCCGCCGGGACCTCGGGGAGACCCAGTTCTTC
size: many; V: TRBV6-6; J: TRBJ1-2; D: TRBD1; CDR3: CASSSNGQGYYGYTF; DNA: TGTGCCAGCAGCTCAAACGGACAGGGATACTATGGCTACACCTTC
size: .; V: TRBV28; J: TRBJ2-1; D: .; CDR3: CASLTISYNEQFF; DNA: TGTGCCAGCCTGACCATCTCCTACAATGAGCAGTTCTTC
size: once; V: TRBV4-1; J: TRBJ1-6; D: TRBD1; CDR3: CASSQDRVPGQNSPLHF; DNA: TGCGCCAGCAGCCAAGATCGCGTTCCGGGACAGAATTCACCCCTCCACTTT
size: .; V: TRBV3-1; J: TRBJ2-7; D: .; CDR3: CTSSQGVADYYEQYF; DNA: TGTACCAGCAGCCAAGGGGTAGCGGATTACTACGAGCAGTACTTC
size: .; V: TRBV2; J: TRBJ2-1; D: TRBD2; CDR3: CASSHIAGGNNNEQFF; DNA: TGTGCCAGCAGTCATATAGCGGGGGGCAATAACAATGAGCAGTTCTTC
size: many; V: TRBV2; J: TRBJ2-3; D: .; CDR3: CASRSVPTDTQYF; DNA: TGTGCCAGCAGATCTGTTCCGACAGATACGCAGTATTTT
size: .; V: TRBV3-1; J: TRBJ1-1; D: .; CDR3: CASSQVVSQNTEAFF; DNA: TGTGCCAGCAGCCAAGTGGTCAGCCAGAACACTGAAGCTTTCTTT
size: .; V: TRBV24-1; J: TRBJ2-7; D: TRBD1; CDR3: CATAGTVTNEQYF; DNA: TGTGCCACCGCCGGGACAGTGACCAATGAGCAGTACTTC
size: .; V: TRBV2; J: TRBJ1-5; D: .; CDR3: CASSDKSGHQPQHF; DNA: TGTGCCAGCAGTGACAAATCAGGGCATCAGCCCCAGCATTTT
size: .; V: TRBV30; J: TRBJ2-7; D: TRBD1; CDR3: CAWSGDRGFYEQYF; DNA: TGTGCCTGGAGTGGGGACAGGGGCTTCTACGAGCAGTACTTC
size: once; V: TRBV27; J: TRBJ2-5; D: .; CDR3: CASGGTGEETQYF; DNA: TGTGCCAGCGGAGGGACGGGCGAAGAGACCCAGTACTTC
size: many; V: TRBV12-3/TRBV12-4; J: TRBJ1-5; D: TRBD1; CDR3: CASSFRGTANQPQHF; DNA: TGTGCCAGCAGCTTTCGAGGGACAGCAAATCAGCCCCAGCATTTT
size: .; V: TRBV20-1; J: TRBJ1-2; D: .; CDR3: CSARGQADYGYTF; DNA: TGCAGTGCTAGAGGACAGGCCGACTATGGCTACACCTTC
size: .; V: TRBV4-1; J: TRBJ2-2; D: .; CDR3: CASSPHVQAGELFF; DNA: TGCGCCAGCAGCCCGCATGTCCAGGCCGGGGAGCTGTTTTTT
size: .; V: TRBV7-9; J: TRBJ2-2; D: .; CDR3: CASSQRRATGELFF; DNA: TGTGCCAGCAGCCAAAGGAGGGCAACCGGGGAGCTGTTTTTT
size: few; V: TRBV5-4; J: TRBJ2-7; D: TRBD2; CDR3: CASSLPSGNSYEQYF; DNA: TGTGCCAGCAGCCTACCTAGCGGGAACTCCTACGAGCAGTACTTC
size: .; V: TRBV7-9; J: TRBJ1-1; D: .; CDR3: CASSLRAGVNTEAFF; DNA: TGTGCCAGCAGCTTAAGGGCTGGGGTGAACACTGAAGCTTTCTTT
size: .; V: TRBV20-1; J: TRBJ2-4; D: TRBD1; CDR3: CSASDRAYFSQNIQYF; DNA: TGCAGTGCTAGCGACAGGGCCTATTTCTCCCAAAACATTCAGTACTTC
size: few; V: TRBV12-5; J: TRBJ1-1; D: .; CDR3: CASGLGTSAQAFF; DNA: TGTGCTAGTGGTTTGGGGACCTCGGCCCAGGCTTTCTTT
size: once; V: TRBV27; J: TRBJ2-3; D: .; CDR3: CASTQSGSRTDTQYF; DNA: TGTGCCAGCACCCAGAGTGGGAGTAGAACAGATACGCAGTATTTT
size: .; V: TRBV10-3; J: TRBJ1-1; D: .; CDR3: CAMKGVMNTEAFF; DNA: TGTGCCATGAAGGGGGTAATGAACACTGAAGCTTTCTTT
size: .; V: TRBV3-1; J: TRBJ1-1; D: TRBD1; CDR3: CASSQLSGGLGNTEAFF; DNA: TGTGCCAGCAGCCAATTATCAGGGGGGCTAGGGAACACTGAAGCTTTCTTT
size: few; V: TRBV5-1; J: TRBJ2-1; D: .; CDR3: CASSPFGGHEQFF; DNA: TGCGCCAGCAGCCCCTTCGGGGGTCATGAGCAGTTCTTC
size: .; V: TRBV29-1; J: TRBJ2-7; D: TRBD2; CDR3: CSVMGLAGESEQYF; DNA: TGCAGCGTCATGGGACTAGCGGGAGAGAGCGAGCAGTACTTC
size: .; V: TRBV4-3; J: TRBJ2-3; D: .; CDR3: CASSQDLTGGHLLEDTQYF; DNA: TGCGCCAGCAGCCAAGATCTTACCGGGGGCCACCTTCTAGAAGATACGCAGTATTTT
size: many; V: TRBV29-1; J: TRBJ2-3; D: .; CDR3: CSIDLSDTQYF; DNA: TGCAGCATTGACTTGAGCGATACGCAGTATTTT
size: .; V: TRBV7-9; J: TRBJ2-5; D: TRBD2; CDR3: CASSLTWTSAEETQYF; DNA: TGTGCCAGCAGCTTAACCTGGACTAGCGCAGAAGAGACCCAGTACTTC
size: .; V: TRBV5-1; J: TRBJ2-5; D: TRBD1; CDR3: CASSLAMPGGPETQYF; DNA: TGCGCCAGCAGCTTGGCCATGCCAGGGGGCCCAGAGACCCAGTACTTC
size: few; V: TRBV6-4; J: TRBJ2-3; D: TRBD2; CDR3: CASSDSAGGLDTQYF; DNA: TGTGCCAGCAGTGATTCAGCGGGAGGGTTAGATACGCAGTATTTT
size: many; V: TRBV10-3; J: TRBJ1-1; D: .; CDR3: CAISGTTEAFF; DNA: TGTGCCATCAGTGGTACTACTGAAGCTTTCTTT
size: .; V: TRBV27; J: TRBJ2-1; D: TRBD2; CDR3: CASSLGSSGRAGYNEQFF; DNA: TGTGCCAGCAGTTTGGGAAGTAGCGGGAGGGCGGGATACAATGAGCAGTTCTTC
size: .; V: TRBV29-1; J: TRBJ2-7; D: TRBD1; CDR3: CSTATGIEQYF; DNA: TGCAGCACCGCGACAGGGATCGAGCAGTACTTC
size: few; V: TRBV7-7; J: TRBJ2-1; D: .; CDR3: CASSPYGVVDEQFF; DNA: TGTGCTAGCAGCCCTTATGGGGTAGTTGATGAGCAGTTCTTC
size: .; V: TRBV12-3/TRBV12-4; J: TRBJ1-3; D: .; CDR3: CATNSGNTIYF; DNA: TGTGCCACCAACTCTGGAAACACCATATATTTT